This passage covers 4 T cell receptor beta chains from one sample sequenced in a study of long-term antiretroviral therapy in people with HIV. At the survey level, the v3.0 immunoSEQ assay was run. Sequenced by immunoSEQ multiplex PCR; TCRdb stores in-frame clones only, minus some. In the table there are 30,000 to 35,000 clones, 80% to 90% of which are singletons. The sequences come from unsorted PBMCs, collected 0.4 years before starting antiretroviral therapy. These TCRs come from a man aged 18 to 29 with HIV.

The chain joins TRBV19 to TRBJ2-3; perhaps TRBD2 as D (5 bases). Germline lookup yields CDR1 LNHDA and CDR2 SQIVND (reference sequence). The V and J ends lost 2 bases and 1 base respectively, with 7 bases between them. CDR3 length equals 14 residues. This CDR3 is CASSIRRGTDTQYF. The CDR3 nucleotides are TGTGCCAGTAGTATACGGCGGGGCACAGATACGCAGTATTTT.

This clone was recorded once. The chain uses TRBV7-9 and TRBJ1-4, with TRBD1 as a possible D gene (6 bases). The CDR3 has 17 residues. V lost 1 base to trimming and J lost 5 bases, with 17 bases between them. Germline V gene sequence: CDR1 SEHNR, CDR2 FQNEAQ (reference sequence). CDR3 amino acids: CASSLGGQGGRNEKLFF. CDR3 bases: TGTGCCAGCAGCTTAGGGGGTCAAGGGGGGCGGAATGAAAAACTGTTTTTT.

The J gene is TRBJ2-1, the V gene TRBV6-5; D perhaps matches TRBD2 (7 bases). The germline gives CDR1 MNHEY, CDR2 SVGAGI. Trimming stripped 9 bases from V and 5 bases from J, with 17 bases between. CDR3 length: 14 residues. Here the CDR3 DNA reads TGTGCCAGTGGCAGGGGAGGGTGGGACAATGAGCAGTTCTTC. This gives the protein CASGRGGWDNEQFF.

The chain links TRBV7-9 to TRBJ2-7, with TRBD2 identical over 8 bases. V was clipped by 7 bases and J by 4 bases; unmatched bases: 9. CDR3 length equals 14 residues. Germline-derived CDR1 and CDR2 are SEHNR and FQNEAQ (reference sequence). The chain's CDR3 is CASTIQAGVYEQYF. The CDR3 bases are TGTGCCAGCACCATCCAAGCGGGAGTATACGAGCAGTACTTC.